The 5 T cell receptor beta chains given below trace back to one sample, sequenced in a study of post-analysis software for immune sequencing data. Unique molecular identifiers were built into the TCR beta cDNA libraries. MiXCR, applied by TCRdb to the PCR reads, yields one record per CDR3 protein. The sample yields about 160,000 distinct CDR3 sequences, roughly 35% seen once. The sample was blood, taken after autologous hematopoietic stem cell transplantation. The origin of the receptors is a girl aged 5-17 years with multiple sclerosis.

This clonotype was recorded a few times. J is TRBJ2-7 and V is TRBV7-8, with D perhaps TRBD1 (5 bases). The CDR3 spans 13 residues. V shed 9 bases and J shed 4 bases, with 16 bases lying between them. Germline lookup yields CDR1 SGHVS and CDR2 FQNEAQ. This CDR3 reads CASIEQGRYEQYF. CDR3 in DNA: TGTGCCAGTATTGAGCAGGGCCGGTACGAGCAGTACTTC.

This clonotype has only a few counts. The V call is TRBV5-6, the J call TRBJ1-2; 8 nucleotides agree with TRBD1. Germline CDR1 reads SGHDT; CDR2 reads YYEEEE. J gave up 3 bases and V 4 bases, and 8 bases lay outside the gene matches. The CDR3 contains 15 residues. CDR3 in amino acids: CASSPVDRADYGYTF. Here the CDR3 DNA reads TGTGCCAGCAGCCCGGTGGACAGGGCGGACTATGGCTACACCTTC. The variable domain in full, completed from reference TRBV5-6 and TRBJ1-2, reads DAGVTQSPTHLIKTRGQQVTLRCSPKSGHDTVSWYQQALGQGPQFIFQYYEEEERQRGNFPDRFSGHQFPNYSSELNVNALLLGDSALYLCASSPVDRADYGYTFGSGTRLTVV.

The J gene is TRBJ2-5, the V gene TRBV5-1, with 7 bases fitting TRBD2. Germline CDR1 reads SGHRS; CDR2 reads YFSETQ. The V segment lost 4 bases and the J segment 4 bases; nucleotides outside the gene matches: 7. The CDR3 is made up of 14 amino acids. CDR3 sequence: CASSGRADGETQYF. CDR3 DNA: TGCGCCAGCAGCGGGAGGGCCGACGGAGAGACCCAGTACTTC.

The chain is built from TRBV29-1 and TRBJ2-7, with 10 nucleotides matching TRBD2. Looked up from germline, CDR1 is SQVTM and CDR2 is ANQGSEA. J lost 2 bases, V lost 4 bases, and 8 bases had no gene match. The CDR3 has 15 residues. The CDR3 DNA reads TGCAGCGTTGGTTCGGGACTAGCGACTACCTACGAGCAGTACTTC. It translates to CSVGSGLATTYEQYF.

V is TRBV9 and J is TRBJ2-7; D perhaps matches TRBD2 (6 bases). Germline V lookup: CDR1 SGDLS, CDR2 YYNGEE. V was pared by 6 bases and J by 2 bases, with 18 bases between. This CDR3 region has 15 residues. Here the CDR3 DNA reads TGTGCCAGCATAACGGGGTCGACTAGGCCCTACGAGCAGTACTTC. Translation: CASITGSTRPYEQYF.